This TCR beta chain was recovered during a study of blood T cell repertoires in COVID-19. From germline, CDR1 is SEHNR and CDR2 FQNEAQ (reference sequence). The CDR3 has 16 amino acids. Between the trimmed V and J ends, which lost 5 bases and 4 bases, there was a span of 20 bases. Generated by immunoSEQ multiplex PCR, the TCRdb table keeps only in-frame clones and is missing some. The data contain approximately 200,000 clones, 80% to 90% of them seen just once; the ten biggest clones take up 10% to 13%. Sequencing was carried out using peripheral blood. J is TRBJ1-1 and V is TRBV7-9; a weak D match, TRBD1 (5 bases). The sequence was collected from an elderly woman with COVID-19, enrolled during active disease. The CDR3 DNA reads as TGTGCCAGCAGCCGTTCCGCGGGGGTGAAGGGCACTGAAGCTTTCTTT. It is translated as CASSRSAGVKGTEAFF.